This T cell receptor beta chain is drawn from a study of blood T cells in healthy people across ages. Overall study context: In model experiments, template switching was able to capture about one barcoded beta molecule for every two T cells that were present. General observations from the study: Not knowing donor CMV status may have confounded expanded clonotype changes. Greater diversity and more naive CD4+ cells were seen in long-lived donors than in aged donors. The unsorted PBMCs prevented any conclusive comparison of naive versus antigen-experienced cells.

Combining a sample-barcoded 5' primer with a J-beta primer mix, a second PCR ran for 7 to 11 cycles. TCRdb itself ran the 5' RACE reads through MiXCR, one entry per CDR3 protein. The table records around 1,000,000 distinct CDR3 sequences, 30% to 40% of them present only once. On this clonotype: Its antigen remains unknown.

This TCR derives from a young man in good health. The material sequenced was blood.

The CDR3 protein is CASSQQLLPGDGYTF. The CDR3, as DNA: TGCGCCAGCAGCCAACAACTCCTGCCGGGTGATGGCTACACCTTC. The chain carries TRBV4-3 and TRBJ1-2; D not resolved. CDR1 and CDR2 from the germline V gene are LGHNA and YSLEER. The CDR3 contains 15 residues. V lost 2 bases and J 6 bases, leaving 16 bases between the germline ends.